This passage covers 2 T cell receptor beta chains from one sample sequenced in a study of T cells in localized non-small cell lung cancer. The assay was immunoSEQ multiplex PCR, and TCRdb's table has in-frame clones only and misses some. Seen here are 13,000 or so clones, approximately 89% observed once, and the top ten hold roughly 2.7%. The source material was peripheral blood mononuclear cells, sampled before any cancer treatment. The receptors here all came from a man between 40 and 69 years old with stage III lung adenocarcinoma.

The rearrangement joins TRBV29-1 to TRBJ1-1, with 7 bases matching TRBD1. CDR1 is SQVTM, CDR2 ANQGSEA, per germline. J gave up 7 bases and V 0 bases, and 8 bases lay outside the gene matches. There are 14 residues in the CDR3. The CDR3 DNA is TGCAGCGTTGAAGAGTTAGGGGGCGAGATTGAAGCTTTCTTT. It is translated as CSVEELGGEIEAFF.

This chain connects TRBV5-8 to TRBJ2-5, with D perhaps matching TRBD1 (5 bases). Deletions cut 2 bases from V and 5 bases from J, with 22 bases between. The CDR3 runs 17 residues. Germline V CDR1 and CDR2: SGHTS, YDEGEE. The CDR3: CASSFEGAGRDRETQYF. For the CDR3, the DNA is TGTGCCAGCAGCTTCGAAGGGGCCGGTAGGGATCGGGAGACCCAGTACTTC.